These 30 T cell receptor beta chains were all obtained from the same sample, sequenced in a study of blood T cell repertoires in COVID-19. The table came from immunoSEQ multiplex PCR; TCRdb's copy has only in-frame clones and leaves some out. The data contain about 250,000 clones, 86% of them singletons. The sequenced sample was PBMCs or T cells enriched from blood (not recorded which). The receptors were sampled from a man aged 40-49 years who had recovered from COVID-19.

J is TRBJ1-2 and V is TRBV6-5, with 9 bases identical to TRBD1. The CDR3 has 15 amino acids. CDR1 is MNHEY and CDR2 is SVGAGI in the germline V gene. V lost 2 bases, J lost 8 bases, and 9 bases stayed unmatched. The CDR3 here is CASSYLSTGGQGYTF. DNA for the CDR3: TGTGCCAGCAGTTACCTTTCGACAGGGGGGCAAGGCTACACCTTC.

CDR3 sequence: CASSYDRYGNYGYTF. The CDR3 nucleotides read TGTGCCAGCAGCTACGACAGGTACGGGAACTATGGCTACACCTTC. V gene TRBV3-1 (or the pseudogene TRBV3-2) combines with J gene TRBJ1-2; D might be TRBD1 (6 bases). Germline CDR1 is LGHDT and CDR2 is YNNKEL (reference sequence). Trimming pared 5 bases from V and 2 bases from J, leaving 15 bases between. The CDR3 sequence is 15 residues long.

This clone was counted once. Other DNA sequences of this sample code for an identical CDR3. The rearrangement joins TRBV28 to TRBJ2-7, with 10 positions matching TRBD2. This CDR3 region has 15 residues. With V trimmed by 1 base and J by 0 bases, 0 bases remained unmatched. Germline values: CDR1 MDHEN, CDR2 SYDVKM. As DNA, the CDR3 is TGTGCCAGCAGTTTATTAGCGGGAGGCTCCTACGAGCAGTACTTC. It is translated as CASSLLAGGSYEQYF.

The rearrangement uses TRBV30 and TRBJ1-4; the D is unclear. The ends were cut back, 5 bases at V and 11 bases at J, with 21 bases in the middle. The CDR3 covers 14 residues. Germline V CDR1 and CDR2: GTSNPN, SVGIG (reference sequence). DNA for the CDR3: TGTGCCTGGGGCCCAAACTCGAGATGGGAGAAACTGTTTTTT. It codes for CAWGPNSRWEKLFF.

The rearrangement joins TRBV3-1 (or the pseudogene TRBV3-2) to TRBJ2-1; weak D call: TRBD2 (5 bases). V was clipped by 3 bases and J by 7 bases, with 10 bases between them. Germline V gene sequence: CDR1 LGHDT, CDR2 YNNKEL (reference sequence). The CDR3 covers 13 residues. In DNA, the CDR3 is TGTGCCAGCAGCCAGGAGGTCCCGAATGAGCAGTTCTTC. Translating it yields CASSQEVPNEQFF.

The V and J genes are TRBV7-2 and TRBJ2-1; 9 nucleotides align to TRBD2. This CDR3 has 17 residues. Germline assignment: CDR1 SGHTA and CDR2 FQGNSA. After removal of 5 bases from V and 2 bases from J, the junction contained 10 bases not matched to a gene. CDR3 bases: TGTGCCAGCAGCCCGACGGGTGGCGGGGGGGCCTACAATGAGCAGTTCTTC. Translation: CASSPTGGGGAYNEQFF.

The chain couples TRBV12-5 to TRBJ1-5; 9 bases are shared with TRBD1. The CDR3 extends over 14 amino acids. Trimming cost V 5 bases and J 6 bases; bases outside gene matches: 5. The germline V gene encodes CDR1 LGHNT and CDR2 FRNRAP. CDR3 sequence (DNA): TGTGCTAGTGGTCCGGGACAGGGAGGTCAGCCCCAGCATTTT. Its translation is CASGPGQGGQPQHF.

V usage is TRBV4-1 and J usage is TRBJ2-2, with D tentatively TRBD1 (6 bases). The germline V and J ends were trimmed by 7 bases and 1 base, with 13 bases remaining between them. CDR3 length: 15 residues. CDR1 MGHRA and CDR2 YSYEKL come from the germline V gene. The CDR3 sequence: CASNHPGQNTGELFF. CDR3 nucleotide sequence: TGCGCCAGCAACCACCCGGGACAGAACACCGGGGAGCTGTTTTTT.

This clone has only one observation. The CDR3, as DNA: TGTGCCAGCAGCTTAGGACAGGCAGCCGACCTTTATGGCTACACCTTC. It translates to CASSLGQAADLYGYTF. This rearrangement joins TRBV5-4 to TRBJ1-2; TRBD1 aligns across 7 bases. V shed 2 bases and J 5 bases; nucleotides not matched to a gene: 12. The germline CDR1 and CDR2 sequences are SGHNT and YYREEE (reference sequence). This CDR3 has 16 amino acids.

This chain connects TRBV11-2 to TRBJ1-6; D may be TRBD1 (6 bases). The CDR3 totals 16 residues. V shed 7 bases and J shed 5 bases, with 18 bases lying between them. The germline V gene has CDR1 SGHAT and CDR2 FQNNGV. DNA of the CDR3: TGTGCCAGCACGACAGGAGGCCCTGAGAATAATTCACCCCTCCACTTT. Its protein is CASTTGGPENNSPLHF.

The rearrangement uses TRBV9 and TRBJ2-3; D remains ambiguous. Deletions cut 0 bases from V and 0 bases from J, with 14 bases between. The germline CDR1 and CDR2 sequences are SGDLS and YYNGEE. There are 17 residues in the CDR3. The CDR3 spells CASSVGPLRKSTDTQYF. In DNA form, the CDR3 reads TGTGCCAGCAGCGTAGGCCCTTTGCGAAAGAGCACAGATACGCAGTATTTT.

V and J are TRBV7-2 and TRBJ1-3; 8 nucleotides line up with TRBD1. J was trimmed by 3 bases and V by 5 bases; bases with no gene match: 3. This CDR3 comprises 14 residues. CDR1 SGHTA and CDR2 FQGNSA come from the germline V gene. Written as DNA, the CDR3 is TGTGCCAGCAGCCCCGACAGGGGTGGAAACACCATATATTTT. Amino acids: CASSPDRGGNTIYF. The variable domain in full, completed from reference TRBV7-2 and TRBJ1-3, reads GAGVSQSPSNKVTEKGKDVELRCDPISGHTALYWYRQSLGQGLEFLIYFQGNSAPDKSGLPSDRFSAERTGGSVSTLTIQRTQQEDSAVYLCASSPDRGGNTIYFGEGSWLTVV.

The chain combines TRBV11-2 with TRBJ2-4, with 9 bases matching TRBD2. Trimming removed 2 bases from V and 4 bases from J; junction bases left unmatched: 6. The germline V gene encodes CDR1 SGHAT and CDR2 FQNNGV. This CDR3 comprises 16 residues. In DNA, the CDR3 is TGTGCCAGCAGCTTACTTGGCGGGAGGGAGAAAAACATTCAGTACTTC. Translation: CASSLLGGREKNIQYF. The variable domain in full, with the rest retrieved from reference TRBV11-2 and TRBJ2-4, is EAGVAQSPRYKIIEKRQSVAFWCNPISGHATLYWYQQILGQGPKLLIQFQNNGVVDDSQLPKDRFSAERLKGVDSTLKIQPAKLEDSAVYLCASSLLGGREKNIQYFGAGTRLSVL.

The chain recombines TRBV7-6 with TRBJ2-7; TRBD2 aligns across 13 bases. The V gene's germline CDR1 is SGHVS and CDR2 FNYEAQ. The CDR3 spans 20 residues. The ends lost 4 bases at V and 1 base at J; junction bases unmatched: 16. The CDR3 sequence is CASSSARRWTSGRRSYEQYF. The CDR3 region has the DNA TGTGCCAGCAGCTCTGCCCGACGGTGGACTAGCGGGAGAAGGTCCTACGAGCAGTACTTC.

V usage is TRBV24-1 and J usage is TRBJ1-2; D is ambiguous. The CDR3 has 12 residues. Germline CDR1 KGHDR, CDR2 SFDVKD. Trimming took off 4 bases at V and 6 bases at J, with 8 bases between the two ends. In DNA form, the CDR3 reads TGTGCCACCAGTGACTCCCGCGATGGCTACACCTTC. As protein: CATSDSRDGYTF.

This sequence joins TRBV5-1 and TRBJ2-2, with D maybe TRBD1 (5 bases). With 4 bases removed from V and 11 bases from J, the gap between germline ends came to 12 bases. The CDR3 is 12 amino acids. Germline V CDR1 and CDR2: SGHRS, YFSETQ. For the CDR3, the DNA is TGCGCCAGCAGCATTCAGGGTAACGAGCTGTTTTTT. Its translation: CASSIQGNELFF.

The chain uses TRBV10-3 and TRBJ2-7; 7 bases match TRBD1. This CDR3 is 14 amino acids long. V gave up 5 bases and J gave up 1 base; unmatched junction bases: 5. Germline CDR1 and CDR2: ENHRY and SYGVKD. The CDR3 region has the DNA TGTGCCATCAGTAGGGGGCAGGATTCCTACGAGCAGTACTTC. This sequence encodes CAISRGQDSYEQYF.

In its sample, this clone was seen once. V is TRBV27 and J is TRBJ1-2; 7 nucleotides agree with TRBD1. CDR1 is MNHEY and CDR2 is SMNVEV in the germline V gene (reference sequence). The CDR3 is 15 amino acids. With V trimmed by 2 bases and J by 0 bases, 3 bases remained unmatched. The CDR3 spells CASSLAGTANYGYTF. CDR3 in DNA: TGTGCCAGCAGTTTAGCCGGGACAGCTAACTATGGCTACACCTTC.

The gene calls are TRBV30 and TRBJ1-5; the match to TRBD1 covers 7 bases. The germline gives CDR1 GTSNPN, CDR2 SVGIG (reference sequence). With V trimmed by 0 bases and J by 7 bases, 9 bases remained unmatched. This CDR3 spans 15 amino acids. Written as DNA, the CDR3 is TGTGCCTGGAGTGTACAGGGGCGGGGGGACCAGCCCCAGCATTTT. Its translation: CAWSVQGRGDQPQHF.

V and J are TRBV29-1 and TRBJ1-1, with D possibly TRBD1 on 6 matching bases. This CDR3 is built from 12 residues. Germline assignment: CDR1 SQVTM and CDR2 ANQGSEA. The germline V and J ends were trimmed by 5 bases and 6 bases, with 13 bases remaining between them. The CDR3: CSVPGDVSEAFF. The CDR3 DNA reads as TGCAGCGTTCCAGGGGACGTTTCTGAAGCTTTCTTT.

Ten or more counts support this clone. This chain uses TRBV19 with TRBJ1-1; D perhaps matches TRBD1 (6 bases). The CDR3 has 15 amino acids. Germline V gene lookup returns CDR1 LNHDA and CDR2 SQIVND (reference sequence). The germline V and J ends were trimmed by 5 bases and 7 bases, with 20 bases remaining between them. Here the CDR3 DNA reads TGTGCCAGTAGTCTCTTGACAGGTCCGGTCGGTGAAGCTTTCTTT. This translates into CASSLLTGPVGEAFF.

The chain couples TRBV6-5 to TRBJ1-1; the match to TRBD1 covers 11 bases. V trimming: 8 bases; J trimming: 11 bases; junction bases outside the gene matches: 7. The CDR3 loop spans 12 amino acids. The germline gives CDR1 MNHEY, CDR2 SVGAGI. The CDR3 region has the DNA TGTGCCAGCTTGGACAGGGGGCGAGGTGCTTTCTTT. This sequence encodes CASLDRGRGAFF.

The V and J genes are TRBV5-4 and TRBJ1-6; D unclear. The CDR3 is 14 amino acids. Germline CDR1 reads SGHNT; CDR2 reads YYREEE (reference sequence). V shed 4 bases and J shed 7 bases, with 12 bases lying between them. In nucleotides, the CDR3 is TGTGCCAGCAGCCGACTATGGAGGAATTCACCCCTCCACTTT. Protein sequence: CASSRLWRNSPLHF.

The sample holds one count of this clone. The chain carries TRBV24-1 and TRBJ1-3, with D hard to call. Between the trimmed V and J ends, which lost 1 base and 14 bases, there was a span of 11 bases. Per germline, CDR1 KGHDR and CDR2 SFDVKD. This CDR3 is built from 12 residues. This chain's CDR3 is CATSDLEGILYF. In DNA, the CDR3 is TGTGCCACCAGTGATTTAGAGGGCATCCTATATTTT.

J is TRBJ2-3 and V is TRBV9; D unclear. Germline V lookup: CDR1 SGDLS, CDR2 YYNGEE. Deletions cut 2 bases from V and 0 bases from J, with 10 bases between. The CDR3 covers 15 residues. CDR3 sequence reads: CASSVLRSSTDTQYF. The CDR3 nucleotides are TGTGCCAGCAGCGTCCTACGGTCTAGCACAGATACGCAGTATTTT.

V is TRBV5-1 and J is TRBJ2-1; 9 bases are a match to TRBD1. The CDR3 covers 15 residues. V lost 4 bases to trimming and J lost 5 bases; unmatched junction nucleotides: 7. CDR1 and CDR2 (germline): SGHRS, YFSETQ. The CDR3 sequence is CASSGGQGLDNEQFF. The CDR3 coding sequence is TGCGCCAGCAGCGGCGGACAGGGGTTGGACAATGAGCAGTTCTTC.

The CDR3: CASKGRGTQPQHF. The DNA for the CDR3 is TGTGCCAGTAAGGGGAGGGGGACTCAGCCCCAGCATTTT. The chain recombines TRBV19 with TRBJ1-5; a weak D match, TRBD1 (6 bases). Germline V gene lookup returns CDR1 LNHDA and CDR2 SQIVND (reference sequence). The CDR3 is made up of 13 amino acids. V lost 7 bases to trimming and J lost 6 bases, with 13 bases between them.

This clone occurred once. The chain joins TRBV18 to TRBJ2-7; TRBD1 aligns across 7 bases. The CDR3 contains 14 residues. Unmatched junction bases numbered 5, after V lost 2 bases and J lost 4 bases. Per germline, CDR1 KGHSH and CDR2 LQKENI. CDR3 coding DNA: TGTGCCAGCTCACCATCGACAGGGTATTACGAGCAGTACTTC. It specifies CASSPSTGYYEQYF.

This chain uses TRBV27 with TRBJ2-7, with no clear D. CDR1 and CDR2 from the germline V gene are MNHEY and SMNVEV (reference sequence). The CDR3 runs 13 residues. The V and J ends lost 5 bases and 0 bases respectively, with 8 bases between them. CDR3 coding DNA: TGTGCCAGCAGTGACATGAACTCCTACGAGCAGTACTTC. Translated: CASSDMNSYEQYF.

This chain connects TRBV10-1 to TRBJ1-5; no definite D call. The CDR3 is 15 amino acids. V lost 4 bases and J lost 3, with 13 bases in between. Germline V gene lookup returns CDR1 WNHNN and CDR2 SYGVQD (reference sequence). The CDR3 loop reads CASSVQPQYNQPQHF. CDR3 sequence (DNA): TGCGCCAGCAGTGTACAGCCCCAATACAATCAGCCCCAGCATTTT.